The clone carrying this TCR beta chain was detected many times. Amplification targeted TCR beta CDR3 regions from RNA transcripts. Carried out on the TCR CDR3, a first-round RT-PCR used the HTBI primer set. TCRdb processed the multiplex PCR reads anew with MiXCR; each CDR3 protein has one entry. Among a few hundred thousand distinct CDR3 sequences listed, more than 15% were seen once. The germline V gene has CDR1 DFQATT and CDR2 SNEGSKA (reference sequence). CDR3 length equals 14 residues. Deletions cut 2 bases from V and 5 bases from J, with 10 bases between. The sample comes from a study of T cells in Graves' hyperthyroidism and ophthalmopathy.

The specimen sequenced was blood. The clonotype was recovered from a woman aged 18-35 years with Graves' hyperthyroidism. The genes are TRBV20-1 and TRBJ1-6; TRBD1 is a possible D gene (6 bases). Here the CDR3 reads CSARSGGDNSPLHF. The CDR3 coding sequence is TGCAGTGCTAGAAGCGGGGGCGATAATTCACCCCTCCACTTT.